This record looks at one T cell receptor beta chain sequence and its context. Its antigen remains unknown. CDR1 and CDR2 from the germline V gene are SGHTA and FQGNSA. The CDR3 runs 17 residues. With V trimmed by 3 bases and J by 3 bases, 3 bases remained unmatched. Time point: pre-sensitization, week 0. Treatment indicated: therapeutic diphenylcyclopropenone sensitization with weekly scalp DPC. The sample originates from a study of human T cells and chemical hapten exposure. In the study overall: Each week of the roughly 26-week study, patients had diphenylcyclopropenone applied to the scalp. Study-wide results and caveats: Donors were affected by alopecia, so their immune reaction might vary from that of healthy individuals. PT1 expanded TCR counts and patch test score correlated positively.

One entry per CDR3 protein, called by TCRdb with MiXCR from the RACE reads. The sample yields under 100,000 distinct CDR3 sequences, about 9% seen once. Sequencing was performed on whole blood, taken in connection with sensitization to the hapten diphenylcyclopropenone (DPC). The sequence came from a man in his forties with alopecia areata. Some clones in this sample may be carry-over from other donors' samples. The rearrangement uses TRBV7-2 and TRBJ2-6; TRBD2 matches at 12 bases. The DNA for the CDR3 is TGTGCCAGCAGCTTGACTAGCGGGAGAAGTGGGGCCAACGTCCTGACTTTC. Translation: CASSLTSGRSGANVLTF.